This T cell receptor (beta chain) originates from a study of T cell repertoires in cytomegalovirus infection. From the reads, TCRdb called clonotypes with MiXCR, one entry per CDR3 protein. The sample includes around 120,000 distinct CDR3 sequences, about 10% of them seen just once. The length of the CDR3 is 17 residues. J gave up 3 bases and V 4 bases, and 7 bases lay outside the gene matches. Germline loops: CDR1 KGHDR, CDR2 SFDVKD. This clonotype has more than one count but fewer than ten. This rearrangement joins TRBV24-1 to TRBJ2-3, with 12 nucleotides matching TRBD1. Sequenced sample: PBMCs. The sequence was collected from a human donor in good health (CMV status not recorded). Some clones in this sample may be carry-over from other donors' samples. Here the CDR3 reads CATSESGTGGRTDTQYF. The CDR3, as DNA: TGTGCCACCAGTGAATCCGGGACAGGGGGCAGGACAGATACGCAGTATTTT.